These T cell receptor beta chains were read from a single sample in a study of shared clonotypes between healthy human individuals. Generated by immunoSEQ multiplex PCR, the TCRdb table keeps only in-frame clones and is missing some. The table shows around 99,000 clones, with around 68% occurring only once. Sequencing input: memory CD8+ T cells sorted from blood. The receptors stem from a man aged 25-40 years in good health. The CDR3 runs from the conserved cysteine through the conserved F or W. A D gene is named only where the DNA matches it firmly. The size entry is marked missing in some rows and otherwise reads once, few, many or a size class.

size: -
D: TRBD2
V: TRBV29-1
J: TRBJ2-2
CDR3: CSVRLAGKNTGELFF
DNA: TGCAGCGTCCGACTAGCGGGAAAAAACACCGGGGAGCTGTTTTTT

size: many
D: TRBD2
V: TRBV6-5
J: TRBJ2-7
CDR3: CASSGGSSYEQYF
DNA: TGTGCCAGTTCGGGGGGGAGCTCCTACGAGCAGTACTTC

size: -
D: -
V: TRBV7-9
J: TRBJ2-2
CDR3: CASSPEGTGELFF
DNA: TGTGCCAGCAGCCCCGAGGGCACCGGGGAGCTGTTTTTT

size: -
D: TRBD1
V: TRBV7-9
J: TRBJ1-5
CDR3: CASSLQQGATGTGQPQHF
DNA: TGTGCCAGCAGCTTACAACAGGGGGCGACAGGGACGGGGCAGCCCCAGCATTTT

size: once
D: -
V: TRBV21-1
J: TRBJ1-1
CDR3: CASSKTWGSTRGLNTEAFF
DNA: TGTGCCAGCAGCAAAACCTGGGGCTCAACCAGGGGATTGAACACTGAAGCTTTCTTT

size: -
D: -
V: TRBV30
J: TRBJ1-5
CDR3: CAGISQPQHF
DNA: TGTGCCGGGATATCTCAGCCCCAGCATTTT

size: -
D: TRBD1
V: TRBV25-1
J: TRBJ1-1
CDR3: CASSDSDRGEAFF
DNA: TGTGCCAGCAGTGATTCGGACAGGGGTGAAGCTTTCTTT

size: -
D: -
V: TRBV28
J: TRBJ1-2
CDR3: CASRLRTTDYGYTF
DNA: TGTGCCAGCAGGCTCAGGACCACGGACTATGGCTACACCTTC

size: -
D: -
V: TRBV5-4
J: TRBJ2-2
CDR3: CASSSQGSLNGGELFF
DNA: TGTGCCAGCAGCTCCCAGGGGAGCCTTAACGGCGGGGAGCTGTTTTTT

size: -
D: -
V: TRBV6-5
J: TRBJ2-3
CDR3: CASSWGDGTSTDTQYF
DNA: TGTGCCAGCAGTTGGGGGGACGGAACTAGCACAGATACGCAGTATTTT

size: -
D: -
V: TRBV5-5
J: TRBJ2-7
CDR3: CASSLVGPSYEQYF
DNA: TGTGCCAGCAGCTTGGTCGGGCCGTCCTACGAGCAGTACTTC

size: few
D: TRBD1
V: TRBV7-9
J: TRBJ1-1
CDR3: CASSGDRAFEAFF
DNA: TGTGCCAGCAGCGGGGACAGGGCATTCGAAGCTTTCTTT

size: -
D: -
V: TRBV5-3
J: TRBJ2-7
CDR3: CAIMLVWEQYF
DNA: TGTGCCATAATGCTGGTTTGGGAGCAGTACTTC

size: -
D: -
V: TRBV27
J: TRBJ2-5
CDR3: CASSNLRGFQETQYF
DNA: TGTGCCAGCTCCAATCTTCGGGGTTTTCAAGAGACCCAGTACTTC

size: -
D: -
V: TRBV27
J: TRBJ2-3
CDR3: CASGIGTTDTQYF
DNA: TGTGCCAGCGGAATTGGGACAACAGATACGCAGTATTTT

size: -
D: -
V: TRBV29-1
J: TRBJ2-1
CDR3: CSVRSLEQFF
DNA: TGCAGCGTTCGGTCACTCGAGCAGTTCTTC

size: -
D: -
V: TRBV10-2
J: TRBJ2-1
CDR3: CASSEGGPQFF
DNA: TGCGCCAGCAGTGAAGGAGGACCTCAGTTCTTC

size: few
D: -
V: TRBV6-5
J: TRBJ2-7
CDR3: CASSYSGDYEQYF
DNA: TGTGCCAGCAGTTACTCGGGTGACTACGAGCAGTACTTC

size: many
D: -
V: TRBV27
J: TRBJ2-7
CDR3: CASSLQGSEQYF
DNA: TGTGCCAGCAGTTTACAGGGTTCCGAGCAGTACTTC

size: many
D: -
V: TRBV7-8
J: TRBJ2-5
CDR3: CASSFELTETQYF
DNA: TGTGCCAGCAGCTTCGAACTTACGGAGACCCAGTACTTC

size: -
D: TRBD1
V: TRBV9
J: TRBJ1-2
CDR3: CASSVDGQGASYGYTF
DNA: TGTGCCAGCAGCGTAGACGGACAGGGGGCCTCATATGGCTACACCTTC

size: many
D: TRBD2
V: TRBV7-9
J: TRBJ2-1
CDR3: CASSSRTSGTSNEQFF
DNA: TGTGCCAGCAGCTCCAGGACTAGCGGGACCAGCAATGAGCAGTTCTTC

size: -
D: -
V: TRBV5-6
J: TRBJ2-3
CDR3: CASSLRGQRADTQYF
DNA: TGTGCCAGCAGCTTGCGGGGACAGCGGGCAGATACGCAGTATTTT

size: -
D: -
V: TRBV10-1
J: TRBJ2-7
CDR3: CASSDGRYEQYF
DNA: TGCGCCAGCAGTGATGGACGGTACGAGCAGTACTTC

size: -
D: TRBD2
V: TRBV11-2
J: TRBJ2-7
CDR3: CASSAGGAGGYEQYF
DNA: TGTGCCAGCAGCGCGGGAGGGGCGGGAGGTTACGAGCAGTACTTC

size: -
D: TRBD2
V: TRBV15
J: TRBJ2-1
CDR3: CATRGTSGDNEQFF
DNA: TGTGCCACCAGAGGGACTAGCGGGGACAATGAGCAGTTCTTC

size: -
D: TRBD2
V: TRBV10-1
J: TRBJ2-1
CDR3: CASSDFGTSVRNEQFF
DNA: TGCGCCAGCAGTGATTTCGGGACTAGCGTTCGAAATGAGCAGTTCTTC

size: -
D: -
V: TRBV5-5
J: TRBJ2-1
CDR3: CASSSRNNEQFF
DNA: TGTGCCAGCAGCTCTAGGAACAATGAGCAGTTCTTC

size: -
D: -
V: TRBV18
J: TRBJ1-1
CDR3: CASSPPGRGGMNTEAFF
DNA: TGTGCCAGCTCACCACCGGGAAGGGGGGGGATGAACACTGAAGCTTTCTTT

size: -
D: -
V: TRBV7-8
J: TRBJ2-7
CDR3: CASSQSASRAEQYF
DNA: TGTGCCAGCAGCCAATCGGCCTCCCGAGCCGAGCAGTACTTC

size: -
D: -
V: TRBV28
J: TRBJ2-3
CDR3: CASKSWVGSAGDTQYF
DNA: TGTGCCAGTAAATCTTGGGTCGGGAGCGCCGGTGATACGCAGTATTTT

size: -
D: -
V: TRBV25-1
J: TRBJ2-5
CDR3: CASSKQETQYF
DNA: TGTGCCAGTTCTAAGCAAGAGACCCAGTACTTC

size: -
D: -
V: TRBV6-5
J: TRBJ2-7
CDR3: CASSRDSALFEQYF
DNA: TGTGCCAGCAGCCGGGACTCCGCTCTTTTCGAGCAGTACTTC

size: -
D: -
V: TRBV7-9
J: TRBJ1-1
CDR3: CASSFQGNTEAFF
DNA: TGTGCCAGCAGCTTCCAGGGGAACACTGAAGCTTTCTTT

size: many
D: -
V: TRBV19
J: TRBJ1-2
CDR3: CASSIDSGFYGYTF
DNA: TGTGCCAGTAGTATAGATTCAGGGTTCTACGGCTACACCTTC

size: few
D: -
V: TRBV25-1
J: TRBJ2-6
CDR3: CATMRQDRSGANVLTF
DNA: TGTGCCACTATGAGACAGGACCGCTCTGGGGCCAACGTCCTGACTTTC

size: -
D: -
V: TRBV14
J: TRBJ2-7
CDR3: CATSVQGGYEQYF
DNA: TGTGCCACCAGCGTACAGGGTGGGTACGAGCAGTACTTC

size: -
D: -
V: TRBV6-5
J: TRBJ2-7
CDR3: CASRPGSSYEQYF
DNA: TGTGCCAGCAGACCAGGGAGCTCCTACGAGCAGTACTTC

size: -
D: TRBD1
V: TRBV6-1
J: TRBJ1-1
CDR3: CASSKGTGGITEAFF
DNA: TGTGCCAGCAGTAAGGGGACAGGGGGCATCACTGAAGCTTTCTTT

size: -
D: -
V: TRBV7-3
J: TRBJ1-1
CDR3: CASSLGFGTEAFF
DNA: TGTGCCAGCAGCTTAGGATTTGGCACTGAAGCTTTCTTT

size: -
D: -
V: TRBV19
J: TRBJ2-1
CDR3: CASSIAGVLVF
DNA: TGTGCCAGTAGTATAGCGGGAGTGTTGGTCTTC